Listed here are 10 T cell receptor beta chains from one sample, sequenced in a study of T cell responses to AZD1222 COVID-19 vaccine. The assay was immunoSEQ multiplex PCR, and TCRdb's table has in-frame clones only and misses some. The sample lists roughly 180,000 clones; more than 85% were seen once. The input for sequencing was peripheral blood, taken 28 days after the second AZD1222 dose. These receptor sequences come from an adult who received the AZD1222 COVID-19 vaccine.

V usage is TRBV27 and J usage is TRBJ2-3, with 9 positions matching TRBD2. Germline V gives CDR1 MNHEY, CDR2 SMNVEV (reference sequence). The CDR3 totals 16 residues. V shed 1 base, J shed 3 bases, and the junction held 5 bases outside the gene matches. CDR3 region: CASSLFPSGKTDTQYF. The CDR3 DNA follows: TGTGCCAGCAGTTTATTCCCTAGCGGGAAAACAGATACGCAGTATTTT.

About this clone itself: This specimen includes other DNA sequences encoding the same CDR3. This chain connects TRBV7-9 to TRBJ2-5; D not resolved. Germline lookup yields CDR1 SEHNR and CDR2 FQNEAQ (reference sequence). The ends were cut back, 1 base at V and 3 bases at J, with 6 bases in the middle. This CDR3 is built from 13 residues. The DNA for the CDR3 is TGTGCCAGCAGCTTAGGAGCAGAAGAGACCCAGTACTTC. It codes for CASSLGAEETQYF.

This clone was picked up one time. The rearrangement links TRBV18 to TRBJ1-2; D unresolved. Germline-derived CDR1 and CDR2 are KGHSH and LQKENI. The ends were cut back, 5 bases at V and 8 bases at J, with 9 bases in the middle. This CDR3 comprises 11 residues. The CDR3 sequence is CASSAGKGYTF. CDR3 nucleotide sequence: TGTGCCAGCTCAGCGGGGAAGGGCTACACCTTC.

This sequence joins TRBV5-1 and TRBJ2-7, with D perhaps TRBD2 (7 bases). V was trimmed by 6 bases and J by 5 bases, leaving 21 bases between them. Germline V lookup: CDR1 SGHRS, CDR2 YFSETQ. The CDR3 runs to 15 residues. CDR3 region: CASIPTGGAGDEQYF. The CDR3 DNA reads TGCGCCAGCATCCCCACGGGGGGCGCGGGCGACGAGCAGTACTTC.

The J gene is TRBJ2-5, the V gene TRBV7-6; D is perhaps TRBD2 (7 bases). The CDR3 contains 15 residues. Deletions cut 5 bases from V and 3 bases from J, with 16 bases between. Germline-derived CDR1 and CDR2 are SGHVS and FNYEAQ. The CDR3 sequence: CASSPQPGGEETQYF. CDR3 DNA sequence: TGTGCCAGCAGCCCTCAACCGGGGGGCGAAGAGACCCAGTACTTC.

The J gene is TRBJ1-1, the V gene TRBV28; TRBD1 is a possible D gene (5 bases). The CDR3 covers 16 residues. Germline values: CDR1 MDHEN, CDR2 SYDVKM. V lost 5 bases to trimming and J lost 2 bases, with 18 bases between them. The CDR3 DNA is TGTGCCAGCAGTCCGGGTGGGGCCGCGCCCAACACTGAAGCTTTCTTT. Translating gives CASSPGGAAPNTEAFF.

The chain has TRBV7-2 and TRBJ2-1; 13 bases match TRBD2. This CDR3 region has 14 residues. Germline V lookup: CDR1 SGHTA, CDR2 FQGNSA. Trimming took 4 bases from V and 9 from J; bases not matched to a gene: 3. CDR3 amino acids: CASSSGLAGTEQFF. The CDR3 DNA sequence: TGTGCCAGCAGCTCGGGACTAGCGGGAACTGAGCAGTTCTTC.

The chain employs TRBV29-1 and TRBJ1-2, with D maybe TRBD1 (5 bases). The CDR3 sequence is 13 residues long. The germline CDR1 and CDR2 sequences are SQVTM and ANQGSEA. V dropped 0 bases and J dropped 7 bases, with 12 bases sitting between them. The CDR3 loop is CSVEDRAGIGYTF. The CDR3 coding sequence is TGCAGCGTTGAAGATCGGGCAGGGATTGGCTACACCTTC.

The gene calls are TRBV4-2 and TRBJ1-4; possibly TRBD1 for D (5 bases). The germline V and J ends were trimmed by 0 bases and 5 bases, with 10 bases remaining between them. Germline V gene lookup returns CDR1 LGHNA and CDR2 YNFKEQ. CDR3 length: 15 amino acids. The CDR3 nucleotides read TGTGCCAGCAGCCAAGAGGGGCAGTTAAATGAAAAACTGTTTTTT. Its translation: CASSQEGQLNEKLFF.

The V call is TRBV3-1 (or the pseudogene TRBV3-2), the J call TRBJ2-3; a weak D match, TRBD2 (6 bases). Trimming cost V 0 bases and J 0 bases, with 13 bases left between them. The CDR3 is 17 residues long. The germline CDR1 and CDR2 sequences are LGHDT and YNNKEL (reference sequence). In nucleotides, the CDR3 is TGTGCCAGCAGCCAAGATCCCCTGAGCGGGAGCACAGATACGCAGTATTTT. Protein product: CASSQDPLSGSTDTQYF.